This entry is about one T cell receptor beta chain. The data are from a study of blood T cells in healthy people across ages. RNA extraction gave at least 5.5 micrograms of total RNA per sample. With V trimmed by 6 bases and J by 1 base, 9 bases remained unmatched. The CDR3 contains 17 residues. Germline V CDR1 and CDR2: DFQATT, SNEGSKA (reference sequence). Combining a sample-barcoded 5' primer with a J-beta primer mix, a second PCR ran for roughly 7 to 12 cycles. TCRdb re-analysed the 5' RACE reads in MiXCR, keeping a single row per CDR3 protein. The profile shows over a million distinct CDR3 sequences, approximately 59% of them singletons.

The chain combines TRBV20-1 with TRBJ2-3; 14 nucleotides line up with TRBD2. This receptor was obtained from a man younger than 30 in good health. Sequencing was carried out using blood. CDR3 residues: CSAQTSGRVLGTDTQYF. The CDR3 DNA reads TGCAGTGCACAGACTAGCGGGAGGGTTCTCGGCACAGATACGCAGTATTTT.